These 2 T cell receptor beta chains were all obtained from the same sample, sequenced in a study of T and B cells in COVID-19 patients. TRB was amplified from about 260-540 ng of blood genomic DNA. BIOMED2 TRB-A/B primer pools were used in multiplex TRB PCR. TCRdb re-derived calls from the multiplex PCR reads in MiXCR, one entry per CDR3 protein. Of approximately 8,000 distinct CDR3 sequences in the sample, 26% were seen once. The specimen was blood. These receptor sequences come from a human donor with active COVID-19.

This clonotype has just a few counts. CDR3: CASSDEAGGYNEQFF. CDR3 bases: TGTGCCAGCAGTGACGAAGCGGGAGGGTACAATGAGCAGTTCTTC. The rearrangement links TRBV6-1 to TRBJ2-1; 10 bases fit TRBD2. Germline assignment: CDR1 MNHNS and CDR2 SASEGT. V was pared by 3 bases and J by 4 bases, with 3 bases of the junction left unmatched. CDR3 length: 15 amino acids.

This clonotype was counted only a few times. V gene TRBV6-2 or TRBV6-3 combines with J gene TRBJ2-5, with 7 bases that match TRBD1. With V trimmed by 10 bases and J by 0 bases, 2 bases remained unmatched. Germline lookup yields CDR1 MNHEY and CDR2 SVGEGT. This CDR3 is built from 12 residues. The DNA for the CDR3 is TGTGCCACCGACAGGGACCAAGAGACCCAGTACTTC. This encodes CATDRDQETQYF.